One sample yielded the 28 T cell receptor beta chains listed below, sequenced in a study of control samples from healthy donors and cancer patients. Profiled with immunoSEQ multiplex PCR; TCRdb holds only in-frame clones, not every one. The data show under 90,000 clones, around 92% seen once. The sample taken for sequencing was blood. These receptors all come from a woman aged 55-69 years in good health.

This sequence joins TRBV6-6 and TRBJ1-5, with 8 bases that match TRBD1. V was pared by 2 bases and J by 7 bases, with 7 bases of the junction left unmatched. Germline assignment: CDR1 MNHNY and CDR2 SVGAGI (reference sequence). CDR3 length equals 15 residues. Written as DNA, the CDR3 is TGTGCCAGCAGTTACCGACAGGGGAGTAGGCAGCCCCAGCATTTT. It yields the protein CASSYRQGSRQPQHF.

This clone came up a few times. The chain combines TRBV7-9 with TRBJ2-5; D is possibly TRBD2 (5 bases). Germline lookup yields CDR1 SEHNR and CDR2 FQNEAQ (reference sequence). V was trimmed by 2 bases and J by 4 bases, leaving 14 bases between them. The CDR3 covers 15 residues. For the CDR3, the DNA is TGTGCCAGCAGCTTAAGGACGGCCGGACTAGAGACCCAGTACTTC. It specifies CASSLRTAGLETQYF. Together with reference TRBV7-9 and TRBJ2-5, the CDR3 gives the full variable domain: DTGVSQNPRHKITKRGQNVTFRCDPISEHNRLYWYRQTLGQGPEFLTYFQNEAQLEKSRLLSDRFSAERPKGSFSTLEIQRTEQGDSAMYLCASSLRTAGLETQYFGPGTRLLVL.

This chain links TRBV10-3 with TRBJ2-3; D remains ambiguous. The CDR3 covers 14 residues. Looked up from germline, CDR1 is ENHRY and CDR2 is SYGVKD. Trimming stripped 0 bases from V and 6 bases from J, with 10 bases between. The CDR3, as DNA: TGTGCCATCAGTGAGTCTAAGGGCTCCGATACGCAGTATTTT. It specifies CAISESKGSDTQYF.

V usage is TRBV7-9 and J usage is TRBJ2-7; 7 bases line up with TRBD2. The V gene end was trimmed by 6 bases and the J gene end by 0 bases; junction bases not matched to a gene: 5. CDR1 and CDR2 from the germline V gene are SEHNR and FQNEAQ (reference sequence). The CDR3 contains 14 residues. CDR3 sequence: CASRLAESSYEQYF. DNA of the CDR3: TGTGCCAGCAGGCTAGCGGAGAGCTCCTACGAGCAGTACTTC. The full variable domain, completed using reference TRBV7-9 and TRBJ2-7, is DTGVSQNPRHKITKRGQNVTFRCDPISEHNRLYWYRQTLGQGPEFLTYFQNEAQLEKSRLLSDRFSAERPKGSFSTLEIQRTEQGDSAMYLCASRLAESSYEQYFGPGTRLTVT.

The chain links TRBV28 to TRBJ2-7, with D possibly being TRBD2 (5 bases). Trimming cost V 3 bases and J 6 bases, with 18 bases left between them. This CDR3 has 15 residues. Germline V gene data show CDR1 as MDHEN and CDR2 as SYDVKM. This chain's CDR3 is CASSFADGGSVEQYF. In nucleotides, the CDR3 is TGTGCCAGCAGTTTTGCGGACGGAGGTTCTGTCGAGCAGTACTTC.

The genes are TRBV27 and TRBJ2-5; possible D gene TRBD1, 6 bases. V dropped 0 bases and J dropped 3 bases, with 8 bases sitting between them. CDR3 length: 14 residues. The germline CDR1 and CDR2 sequences are MNHEY and SMNVEV (reference sequence). For the CDR3, the DNA is TGTGCCAGCAGTTTATCGTGGACAGAAGAGACCCAGTACTTC. It is translated as CASSLSWTEETQYF.

V is TRBV11-2 and J is TRBJ2-2; 14 nucleotides align to TRBD2. The germline V gene has CDR1 SGHAT and CDR2 FQNNGV. V gave up 4 bases and J gave up 5 bases; unmatched junction bases: 3. The CDR3 contains 16 residues. The CDR3 reads CASSWGTSGRTGELFF. CDR3 in DNA: TGTGCCAGCAGCTGGGGGACTAGCGGGAGAACCGGGGAGCTGTTTTTT.

The chain has TRBV6-2 or TRBV6-3 and TRBJ2-7; D is perhaps TRBD1 (6 bases). The CDR3 length is 14 residues. In germline, CDR1 is MNHEY, CDR2 SVGEGT. V lost 5 bases and J 0 bases, leaving 11 bases between the germline ends. CDR3 loop: CASSQQGNSYEQYF. Here the CDR3 DNA reads TGTGCCAGCAGTCAACAGGGCAACTCCTACGAGCAGTACTTC.

As DNA, the CDR3 is TGTGCCAGTAGTAAGGCAGGGGGTAGGATTCTGGAGACCCAGTACTTC. This translates into CASSKAGGRILETQYF. The chain links TRBV19 to TRBJ2-5, with TRBD1 identical over 7 bases. The CDR3 consists of 16 residues. V trimming: 4 bases; J trimming: 5 bases; junction bases outside the gene matches: 13. CDR1 is LNHDA, CDR2 SQIVND, per germline (reference sequence).

The genes are TRBV10-2 and TRBJ1-1; no firm D call. The germline V gene has CDR1 WSHSY and CDR2 SAAADI. V shed 6 bases and J shed 0 bases, with 5 bases lying between them. The CDR3 has 12 amino acids. This chain's CDR3 is CASSQMNTEAFF. As DNA, the CDR3 is TGCGCCAGCAGCCAGATGAACACTGAAGCTTTCTTT.

The CDR3 DNA is TGTGCCAGCAGCTTAGATGGGTCAGATACGCAGTATTTT. Protein sequence: CASSLDGSDTQYF. V and J are TRBV7-3 and TRBJ2-3; D unresolved. Trimming stripped 2 bases from V and 4 bases from J, with 7 bases between. CDR1 SGHTA and CDR2 FQGTGA come from the germline V gene. There are 13 residues in the CDR3.

The J gene is TRBJ2-5, the V gene TRBV4-2; 16 bases map to TRBD2. The CDR3 totals 16 residues. Germline V CDR1 and CDR2: LGHNA, YNFKEQ. Germline trimming cut 4 bases from V and 4 bases from J; bases unmatched to any gene: 3. The DNA of the CDR3 is TGTGCCAGCAGCCCGGGACTAGCGGGAGGGGGAGAGACCCAGTACTTC. Protein product: CASSPGLAGGGETQYF.

As DNA, the CDR3 is TGTGCCAGCACCGGGCAGGGGACTAGTTTGAGAAACGAGCAGTACTTC. It codes for CASTGQGTSLRNEQYF. The chain couples TRBV28 to TRBJ2-7; 8 bases are a match to TRBD2. The CDR3 is 16 amino acids. CDR1 and CDR2 from the germline V gene are MDHEN and SYDVKM. V gave up 7 bases and J gave up 5 bases; unmatched junction bases: 16.

The chain couples TRBV24-1 to TRBJ1-3; D is perhaps TRBD1 (6 bases). Trimming took 2 bases from V and 2 from J, leaving 12 bases between them. In germline, CDR1 is KGHDR, CDR2 SFDVKD. The CDR3 has 16 amino acids. The CDR3 DNA reads TGTGCCACCAGTGATTCCGGACAGTACGCTGGAAACACCATATATTTT. It encodes CATSDSGQYAGNTIYF.

The CDR3 bases are TGTGCCAGCAGCGCCGACAGGGGGCTTTCTGATGGCTACACCTTC. It is translated as CASSADRGLSDGYTF. The chain joins TRBV9 to TRBJ1-2, with TRBD1 matching 10 bases. V dropped 3 bases and J dropped 6; count of bases not matched to a gene: 8. This CDR3 spans 15 amino acids. The germline gives CDR1 SGDLS, CDR2 YYNGEE.

This rearrangement joins TRBV6-5 to TRBJ2-3, with a tentative D call TRBD2 (5 bases). The germline V and J ends were trimmed by 0 bases and 2 bases, with 6 bases remaining between them. This CDR3 is built from 14 residues. Germline lookup yields CDR1 MNHEY and CDR2 SVGAGI. CDR3 DNA sequence: TGTGCCAGCAGTTACTCGAGGGCCACAGATACGCAGTATTTT. It yields the protein CASSYSRATDTQYF.

This chain joins TRBV4-3 and TRBJ2-2; TRBD2 matches at 7 bases. The V segment lost 3 bases and the J segment 5 bases; nucleotides outside the gene matches: 6. CDR3 length: 15 amino acids. Germline CDR1 and CDR2: LGHNA and YSLEER. CDR3 loop: CASSQGGVKTGELFF. The CDR3 DNA sequence: TGCGCCAGCAGCCAGGGAGGGGTAAAAACCGGGGAGCTGTTTTTT.

The rearrangement uses TRBV5-5 and TRBJ2-1; D not certain. CDR1 SGHKS and CDR2 YYEKEE come from the germline V gene (reference sequence). The CDR3 has 12 residues. The V end was cut by 0 bases, the J end by 9 bases, with 7 bases between. Here the CDR3 reads CASSLGLREQFF. The CDR3 region has the DNA TGTGCCAGCAGCTTGGGGCTTCGTGAGCAGTTCTTC.

This chain links TRBV19 with TRBJ2-2; 9 nucleotides align to TRBD1. The ends lost 6 bases at V and 6 bases at J; junction bases unmatched: 11. Germline-derived CDR1 and CDR2 are LNHDA and SQIVND (reference sequence). CDR3 length: 16 residues. CDR3 residues: CASSRETGGGAGELFF. DNA of the CDR3: TGTGCCAGTAGCCGAGAGACAGGGGGTGGGGCCGGGGAGCTGTTTTTT.

This chain joins TRBV11-2 and TRBJ2-7; possibly TRBD2 for D (6 bases). The CDR3 is made up of 15 amino acids. The germline V gene has CDR1 SGHAT and CDR2 FQNNGV. With 1 base removed from V and 0 bases from J, the gap between germline ends came to 10 bases. This CDR3 reads CASSLASDSSYEQYF. The CDR3 DNA is TGTGCCAGCAGCTTAGCTAGCGACAGCTCCTACGAGCAGTACTTC. Based on the CDR3 plus reference TRBV11-2 and TRBJ2-7, the full variable domain is EAGVAQSPRYKIIEKRQSVAFWCNPISGHATLYWYQQILGQGPKLLIQFQNNGVVDDSQLPKDRFSAERLKGVDSTLKIQPAKLEDSAVYLCASSLASDSSYEQYFGPGTRLTVT.

The rearrangement uses TRBV7-9 and TRBJ2-7; 9 nucleotides line up with TRBD1. CDR1 is SEHNR, CDR2 FQNEAQ, per germline (reference sequence). The CDR3 totals 17 residues. V dropped 0 bases and J dropped 1; count of bases not matched to a gene: 7. The CDR3 here is CASSLANTGGRSYEQYF. DNA of the CDR3: TGTGCCAGCAGCTTAGCCAATACAGGGGGCAGGTCCTACGAGCAGTACTTC.

This CDR3 is CASSLIVSTDTQYF. CDR3 coding DNA: TGTGCCAGCTCGCTCATTGTGAGCACAGATACGCAGTATTTT. The gene calls are TRBV18 and TRBJ2-3; no clear D gene. With 6 bases removed from V and 0 bases from J, the gap between germline ends came to 10 bases. Germline-derived CDR1 and CDR2 are KGHSH and LQKENI. This CDR3 is built from 14 residues.

This chain links TRBV27 with TRBJ2-7, with TRBD2 matching over 15 bases. Germline V lookup: CDR1 MNHEY, CDR2 SMNVEV (reference sequence). Trimming removed 6 bases from V and 6 bases from J; junction bases left unmatched: 6. The CDR3 totals 15 residues. The CDR3: CASSGLAGGLGEQYF. As DNA, the CDR3 is TGTGCCAGCAGCGGACTAGCGGGAGGGCTCGGCGAGCAGTACTTC.

This chain connects TRBV19 to TRBJ2-1; 12 bases are a match to TRBD1. The CDR3 has 17 amino acids. The germline V gene has CDR1 LNHDA and CDR2 SQIVND (reference sequence). Germline trimming cut 4 bases from V and 0 bases from J; bases unmatched to any gene: 4. The CDR3 DNA sequence: TGTGCCAGTAGTAAAAGGGACAGGGGGCTCTCCTACAATGAGCAGTTCTTC. This codes for CASSKRDRGLSYNEQFF.

The chain combines TRBV2 with TRBJ2-1; a weak D match, TRBD2 (6 bases). Germline V gene data show CDR1 as SNHLY and CDR2 as FYNNEI. CDR3 length: 15 residues. Trimming pared 2 bases from V and 4 bases from J, leaving 12 bases between. The CDR3 nucleotides are TGTGCCAGCAGTGAATTCGCGGGACGGTACAATGAGCAGTTCTTC. Amino acid sequence: CASSEFAGRYNEQFF.

V gene TRBV10-3 combines with J gene TRBJ2-5; 7 bases are shared with TRBD2. Germline CDR1 and CDR2: ENHRY and SYGVKD. V gave up 4 bases and J gave up 0 bases; unmatched junction bases: 5. The CDR3 consists of 15 residues. The CDR3 region has the DNA TGTGCCATCAGTGCCCAGGGAGGGTACCAAGAGACCCAGTACTTC. Amino acid sequence: CAISAQGGYQETQYF.

The chain combines TRBV5-1 with TRBJ2-7; 7 bases agree with TRBD1. This CDR3 contains 13 residues. V trimming: 4 bases; J trimming: 2 bases; junction bases outside the gene matches: 3. Germline CDR1 reads SGHRS; CDR2 reads YFSETQ. As DNA, the CDR3 is TGCGCCAGCAGCAATCAGGGGGCCTACGAGCAGTACTTC. Protein sequence: CASSNQGAYEQYF.

The CDR3 loop is CASSLGGPGNTIYF. CDR3 bases: TGTGCCAGCAGCTTGGGAGGACCTGGAAACACCATATATTTT. The rearrangement uses TRBV5-4 and TRBJ1-3; no clear D. There are 14 residues in the CDR3. V lost 0 bases and J 2 bases, leaving 6 bases between the germline ends. The germline gives CDR1 SGHNT, CDR2 YYREEE (reference sequence).